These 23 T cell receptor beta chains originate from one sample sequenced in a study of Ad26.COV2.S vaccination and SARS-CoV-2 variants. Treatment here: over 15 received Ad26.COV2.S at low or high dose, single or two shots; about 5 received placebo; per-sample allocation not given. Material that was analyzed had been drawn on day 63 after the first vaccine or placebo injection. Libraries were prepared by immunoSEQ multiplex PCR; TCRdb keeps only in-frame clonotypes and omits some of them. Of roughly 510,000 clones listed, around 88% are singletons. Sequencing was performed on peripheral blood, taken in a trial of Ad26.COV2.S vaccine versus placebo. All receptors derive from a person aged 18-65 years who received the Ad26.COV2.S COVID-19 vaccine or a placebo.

CDR3 sequence: CASSQEGPGTYEQYF. CDR3 nucleotide sequence: TGCGCCAGCAGCCAAGAAGGTCCAGGAACTTACGAGCAGTACTTC. The chain uses TRBV4-1 and TRBJ2-7; D is ambiguous. V lost 0 bases and J 4 bases, leaving 13 bases between the germline ends. Looked up from germline, CDR1 is MGHRA and CDR2 is YSYEKL. The CDR3 covers 15 residues.

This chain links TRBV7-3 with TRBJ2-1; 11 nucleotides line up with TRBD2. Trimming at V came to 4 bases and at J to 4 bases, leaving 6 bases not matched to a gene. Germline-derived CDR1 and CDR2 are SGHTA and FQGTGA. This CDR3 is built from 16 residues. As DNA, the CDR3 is TGTGCCAGCAGCTCATTCCCTAGCGGGAGGTACAATGAGCAGTTCTTC. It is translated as CASSSFPSGRYNEQFF. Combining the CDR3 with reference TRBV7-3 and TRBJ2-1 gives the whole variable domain GAGVSQTPSNKVTEKGKYVELRCDPISGHTALYWYRQSLGQGPEFLIYFQGTGAADDSGLPNDRFFAVRPEGSVSTLKIQRTERGDSAVYLCASSSFPSGRYNEQFFGPGTRLTVL.

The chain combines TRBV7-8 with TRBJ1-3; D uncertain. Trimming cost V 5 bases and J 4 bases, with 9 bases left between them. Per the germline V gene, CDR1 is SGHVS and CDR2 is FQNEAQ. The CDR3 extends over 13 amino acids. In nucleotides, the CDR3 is TGTGCCAGCAGCCCCCGTTCCGGAAACACCATATATTTT. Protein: CASSPRSGNTIYF.

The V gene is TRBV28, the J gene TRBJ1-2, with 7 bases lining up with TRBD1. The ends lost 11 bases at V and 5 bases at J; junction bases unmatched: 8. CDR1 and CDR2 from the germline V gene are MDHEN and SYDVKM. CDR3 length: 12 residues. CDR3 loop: CASEGTVYGYTF. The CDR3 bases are TGTGCCTCCGAGGGGACAGTTTATGGCTACACCTTC.

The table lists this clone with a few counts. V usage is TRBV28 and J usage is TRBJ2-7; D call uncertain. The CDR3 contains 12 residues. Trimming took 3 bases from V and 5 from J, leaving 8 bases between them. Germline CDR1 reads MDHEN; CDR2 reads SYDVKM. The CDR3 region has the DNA TGTGCCAGCAGTTTGCTCGCAGACGAGCAGTACTTC. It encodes CASSLLADEQYF.

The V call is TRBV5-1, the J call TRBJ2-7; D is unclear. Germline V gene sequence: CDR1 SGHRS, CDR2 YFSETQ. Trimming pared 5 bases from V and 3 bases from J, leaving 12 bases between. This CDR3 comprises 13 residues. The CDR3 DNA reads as TGCGCCAGCAGGGAGTGGCAAAACTACGAGCAGTACTTC. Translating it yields CASREWQNYEQYF.

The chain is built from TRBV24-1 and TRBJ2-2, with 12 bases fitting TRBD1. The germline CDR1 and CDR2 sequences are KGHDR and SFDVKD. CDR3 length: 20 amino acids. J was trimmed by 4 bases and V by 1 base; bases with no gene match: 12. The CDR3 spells CATSDFAGQGARVGTGELFF. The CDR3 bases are TGTGCCACCAGTGATTTTGCGGGACAGGGGGCAAGGGTTGGCACCGGGGAGCTGTTTTTT.

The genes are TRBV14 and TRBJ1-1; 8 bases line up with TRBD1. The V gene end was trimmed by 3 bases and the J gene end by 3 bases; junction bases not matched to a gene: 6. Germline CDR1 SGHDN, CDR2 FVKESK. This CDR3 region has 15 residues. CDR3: CASSHGTGPYTEAFF. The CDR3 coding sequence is TGTGCCAGCAGCCATGGGACAGGACCCTACACTGAAGCTTTCTTT. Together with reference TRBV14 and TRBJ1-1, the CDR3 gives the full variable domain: EAGVTQFPSHSVIEKGQTVTLRCDPISGHDNLYWYRRVMGKEIKFLLHFVKESKQDESGMPNNRFLAERTGGTYSTLKVQPAELEDSGVYFCASSHGTGPYTEAFFGQGTRLTVV.

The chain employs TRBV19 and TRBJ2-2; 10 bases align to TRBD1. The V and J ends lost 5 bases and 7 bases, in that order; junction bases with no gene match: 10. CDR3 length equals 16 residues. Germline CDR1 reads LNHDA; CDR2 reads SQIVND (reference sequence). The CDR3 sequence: CASSRVTGGAGGELFF. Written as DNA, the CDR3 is TGTGCCAGTAGTCGCGTGACAGGGGGCGCGGGCGGGGAGCTGTTTTTT.

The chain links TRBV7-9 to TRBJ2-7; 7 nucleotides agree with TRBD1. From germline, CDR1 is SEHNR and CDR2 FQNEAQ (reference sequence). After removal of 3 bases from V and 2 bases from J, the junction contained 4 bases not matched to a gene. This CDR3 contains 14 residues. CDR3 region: CASSFDRVPYEQYF. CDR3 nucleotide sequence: TGTGCCAGCAGCTTCGACAGGGTGCCCTACGAGCAGTACTTC.

CDR3 nucleotide sequence: TGTGCCAGCAGTTTAGGGAGACAGGGTATTATTTCACCCCTCCACTTT. Protein product: CASSLGRQGIISPLHF. J is TRBJ1-6 and V is TRBV27; 7 bases are a match to TRBD1. The CDR3 extends over 16 amino acids. The V gene end was trimmed by 2 bases and the J gene end by 9 bases; junction bases not matched to a gene: 10. Germline loops: CDR1 MNHEY, CDR2 SMNVEV (reference sequence).

CDR3 sequence: CASSSGTTNYGYTF. CDR3 sequence (DNA): TGTGCCAGCAGCTCCGGGACAACTAACTATGGCTACACCTTC. The chain carries TRBV3-1 (or the pseudogene TRBV3-2) and TRBJ1-2, with D possibly TRBD1 on 6 matching bases. V lost 5 bases and J 0 bases, leaving 10 bases between the germline ends. The germline CDR1 and CDR2 sequences are LGHDT and YNNKEL (reference sequence). The length of the CDR3 is 14 residues.

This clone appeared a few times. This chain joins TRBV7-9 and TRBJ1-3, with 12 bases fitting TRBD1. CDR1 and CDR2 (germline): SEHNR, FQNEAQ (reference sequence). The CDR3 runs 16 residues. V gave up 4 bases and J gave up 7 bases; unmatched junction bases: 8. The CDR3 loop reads CASSSRDRGLGNTIYF. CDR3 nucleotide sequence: TGTGCCAGCAGCTCCCGGGACAGGGGGCTTGGGAACACCATATATTTT.

DNA for the CDR3: TGTGCCAGCAGCCAAGGACAGACCTATGGCTACACCTTC. Its translation: CASSQGQTYGYTF. This sequence joins TRBV25-1 and TRBJ1-2; a weak D match, TRBD1 (6 bases). V shed 6 bases and J shed 4 bases, with 12 bases lying between them. Germline lookup yields CDR1 MGHDK and CDR2 SYGVNS. This CDR3 is 13 amino acids long.

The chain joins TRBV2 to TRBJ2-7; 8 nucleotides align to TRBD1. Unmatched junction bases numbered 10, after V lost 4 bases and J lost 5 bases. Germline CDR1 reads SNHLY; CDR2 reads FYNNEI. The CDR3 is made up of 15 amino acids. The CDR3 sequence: CASSAKRTGPHEQYF. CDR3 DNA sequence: TGTGCCAGCAGTGCCAAACGGACAGGGCCCCACGAGCAGTACTTC.

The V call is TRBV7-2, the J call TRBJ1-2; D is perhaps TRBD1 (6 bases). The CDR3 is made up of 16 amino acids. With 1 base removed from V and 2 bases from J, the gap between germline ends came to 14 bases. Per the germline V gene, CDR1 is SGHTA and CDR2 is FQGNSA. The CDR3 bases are TGTGCCAGCAGCTTAGATGCAGGGGTTAGAAACTATGGCTACACCTTC. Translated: CASSLDAGVRNYGYTF. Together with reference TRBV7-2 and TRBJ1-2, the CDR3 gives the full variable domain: GAGVSQSPSNKVTEKGKDVELRCDPISGHTALYWYRQSLGQGLEFLIYFQGNSAPDKSGLPSDRFSAERTGGSVSTLTIQRTQQEDSAVYLCASSLDAGVRNYGYTFGSGTRLTVV.

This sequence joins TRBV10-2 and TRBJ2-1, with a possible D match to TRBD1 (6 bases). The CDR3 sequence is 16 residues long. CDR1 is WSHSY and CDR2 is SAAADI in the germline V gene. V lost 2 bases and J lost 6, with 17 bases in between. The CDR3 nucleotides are TGCGCCAGCAGTGAGCTCTACAGGGTTGGGTCCAATGAGCAGTTCTTC. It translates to CASSELYRVGSNEQFF.

The DNA for the CDR3 is TGTGCCAGCAGCCGAGGGCTAGCGGGAGGGTCGCACACCGGGGAGCTGTTTTTT. Its translation: CASSRGLAGGSHTGELFF. J is TRBJ2-2 and V is TRBV11-2; the match to TRBD2 covers 12 bases. The V segment lost 5 bases and the J segment 3 bases; nucleotides outside the gene matches: 10. Germline V gene lookup returns CDR1 SGHAT and CDR2 FQNNGV. There are 18 residues in the CDR3. The whole variable domain, filled in from reference TRBV11-2 and TRBJ2-2, reads EAGVAQSPRYKIIEKRQSVAFWCNPISGHATLYWYQQILGQGPKLLIQFQNNGVVDDSQLPKDRFSAERLKGVDSTLKIQPAKLEDSAVYLCASSRGLAGGSHTGELFFGEGSRLTVL.

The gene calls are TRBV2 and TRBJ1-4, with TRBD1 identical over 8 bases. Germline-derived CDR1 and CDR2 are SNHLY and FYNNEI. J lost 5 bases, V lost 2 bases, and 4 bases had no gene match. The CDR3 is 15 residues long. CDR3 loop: CASSERTGRNEKLFF. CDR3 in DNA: TGTGCCAGCAGTGAAAGGACAGGGCGAAATGAAAAACTGTTTTTT.

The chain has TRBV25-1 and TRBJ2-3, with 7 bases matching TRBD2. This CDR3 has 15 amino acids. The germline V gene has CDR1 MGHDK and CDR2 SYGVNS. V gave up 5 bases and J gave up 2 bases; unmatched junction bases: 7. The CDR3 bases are TGTGCCAGCAGTAGGGCTAGCGGAAACACAGATACGCAGTATTTT. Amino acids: CASSRASGNTDTQYF.

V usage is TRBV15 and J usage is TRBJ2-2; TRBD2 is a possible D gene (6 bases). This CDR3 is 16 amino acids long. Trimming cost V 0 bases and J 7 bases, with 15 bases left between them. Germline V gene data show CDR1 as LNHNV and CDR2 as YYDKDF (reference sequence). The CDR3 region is CATSRDLAGLDGELFF. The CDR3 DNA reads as TGTGCCACCAGCAGAGATCTCGCGGGGTTGGACGGGGAGCTGTTTTTT.

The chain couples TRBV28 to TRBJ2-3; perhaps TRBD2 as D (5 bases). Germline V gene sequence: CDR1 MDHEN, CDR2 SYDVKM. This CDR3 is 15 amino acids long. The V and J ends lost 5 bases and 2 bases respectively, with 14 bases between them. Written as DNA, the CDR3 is TGTGCCAGCAGTACTGAGGGAGTAATCACAGATACGCAGTATTTT. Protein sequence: CASSTEGVITDTQYF.

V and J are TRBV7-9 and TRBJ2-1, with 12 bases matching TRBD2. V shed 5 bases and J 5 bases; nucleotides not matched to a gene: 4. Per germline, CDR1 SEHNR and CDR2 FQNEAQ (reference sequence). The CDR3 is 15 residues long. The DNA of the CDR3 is TGTGCCAGCAGCGTCGGACTAGCGGGACACAATGAGCAGTTCTTC. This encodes CASSVGLAGHNEQFF.